This passage covers 22 T cell receptor beta chains from one sample sequenced in a study of blood T cells in healthy people across ages. With a J-beta primer mix and a sample-barcoded 5' primer, a second PCR ran 7 to 11 cycles. TCRdb re-derived calls from the 5' RACE reads in MiXCR, one entry per CDR3 protein. Of about 290,000 distinct CDR3 sequences listed, roughly 29% are singletons. The sample was blood. The receptors here all came from a woman between 65 and 79 years old in good health.

This clonotype occurred a few times. The chain is built from TRBV25-1 and TRBJ2-7, with 12 bases matching TRBD2. V was pared by 8 bases and J by 2 bases, with 4 bases of the junction left unmatched. Looked up from germline, CDR1 is MGHDK and CDR2 is SYGVNS. The CDR3 runs 14 residues. The CDR3 region is CASSLAGGAYEQYF. The CDR3 region has the DNA TGTGCCAGCTCTCTAGCGGGAGGGGCCTACGAGCAGTACTTC.

The gene calls are TRBV28 and TRBJ2-7, with 14 bases identical to TRBD2. This CDR3 is built from 16 residues. V shed 4 bases and J 2 bases; nucleotides not matched to a gene: 4. Germline V CDR1 and CDR2: MDHEN, SYDVKM. The CDR3 sequence: CASSSPGLAGAYEQYF. In nucleotides, the CDR3 is TGTGCCAGCAGTTCGCCGGGACTAGCGGGAGCCTACGAGCAGTACTTC.

This clonotype was picked up a small number of times. The rearrangement joins TRBV28 to TRBJ1-5; 7 bases are a match to TRBD1. This CDR3 is 12 amino acids long. Germline loops: CDR1 MDHEN, CDR2 SYDVKM. V gave up 6 bases and J gave up 8 bases; unmatched junction bases: 4. The CDR3 region is CASRQGVKPQHF. In nucleotides, the CDR3 is TGTGCCAGCAGGCAGGGGGTTAAGCCCCAGCATTTT. Based on the CDR3 plus reference TRBV28 and TRBJ1-5, the full variable domain is DVKVTQSSRYLVKRTGEKVFLECVQDMDHENMFWYRQDPGLGLRLIYFSYDVKMKEKGDIPEGYSVSREKKERFSLILESASTNQTSMYLCASRQGVKPQHFGDGTRLSIL.

V gene TRBV4-1 combines with J gene TRBJ2-7; no clear D. Germline V gives CDR1 MGHRA, CDR2 YSYEKL. V lost 4 bases to trimming and J lost 4 bases, with 11 bases between them. CDR3 length equals 13 residues. The CDR3 region is CASSRETAYEQYF. The CDR3 DNA is TGCGCCAGCAGCCGGGAAACAGCATACGAGCAGTACTTC.

The J gene is TRBJ2-5, the V gene TRBV21-1. TRBV21-1 is an annotated pseudogene. The CDR3 runs to 14 residues. The CDR3 region is CASSKVRFQETQYF. The CDR3, as DNA: TGTGCCAGCAGCAAAGTCCGGTTCCAAGAGACCCAGTACTTC.

There are a few counts of this clonotype. The chain uses TRBV25-1 and TRBJ1-4; the match to TRBD1 covers 7 bases. The CDR3 is made up of 16 amino acids. After removal of 3 bases from V and 3 bases from J, the junction contained 7 bases not matched to a gene. Per germline, CDR1 MGHDK and CDR2 SYGVNS. CDR3: CASSDPKGASNEKLFF. CDR3 sequence (DNA): TGTGCCAGCAGTGATCCTAAGGGGGCCTCTAATGAAAAACTGTTTTTT.

The chain recombines TRBV20-1 with TRBJ2-3, with D possibly being TRBD1 or TRBD2 (5 bases each). CDR1 is DFQATT, CDR2 SNEGSKA, per germline (reference sequence). Trimming cost V 1 base and J 3 bases, with 11 bases left between them. The CDR3 has 14 amino acids. CDR3 loop: CSARVEGLTDTQYF. CDR3 DNA sequence: TGCAGTGCTAGAGTTGAGGGGCTGACAGATACGCAGTATTTT.

This chain uses TRBV20-1 with TRBJ2-3; no reliable D call. Between the trimmed V and J ends, which lost 2 bases and 0 bases, there was a span of 9 bases. The CDR3 has 14 amino acids. CDR1 DFQATT and CDR2 SNEGSKA come from the germline V gene (reference sequence). CDR3 nucleotides: TGCAGTGCTAGAAAGCTAGTGAGCACAGATACGCAGTATTTT. Its translation: CSARKLVSTDTQYF.

The chain joins TRBV19 to TRBJ1-1; D is unclear. V dropped 7 bases and J dropped 1 base, with 16 bases sitting between them. The CDR3 loop spans 15 amino acids. Germline-derived CDR1 and CDR2 are LNHDA and SQIVND (reference sequence). The CDR3 region has the DNA TGTGCCAGTACCCTTTCTGGGCTCCGGAACACTGAAGCTTTCTTT. It encodes CASTLSGLRNTEAFF.

The chain employs TRBV6-6 and TRBJ2-2, with 7 bases aligning to TRBD1. V gave up 7 bases and J gave up 2 bases; unmatched junction bases: 4. The CDR3 spans 14 residues. The germline gives CDR1 MNHNY, CDR2 SVGAGI (reference sequence). CDR3 in amino acids: CASTLGGNTGELFF. Here the CDR3 DNA reads TGTGCCAGCACTTTAGGGGGCAACACCGGGGAGCTGTTTTTT.

In its sample, this clonotype was seen a few times. V usage is TRBV18 and J usage is TRBJ2-5; the D is unclear. Germline V gives CDR1 KGHSH, CDR2 LQKENI. V was clipped by 2 bases and J by 5 bases, with 9 bases between them. CDR3 length: 13 residues. The CDR3 loop is CASSPTRTETQYF. The CDR3 nucleotides are TGTGCCAGCTCACCAACCAGGACCGAGACCCAGTACTTC.

The V call is TRBV6-1, the J call TRBJ2-1; 9 bases line up with TRBD1. Germline CDR1 MNHNS, CDR2 SASEGT. The CDR3 length is 15 residues. Germline trimming cut 7 bases from V and 1 base from J; bases unmatched to any gene: 5. CDR3 residues: CASTQQGASYNEQFF. For the CDR3, the DNA is TGTGCCAGCACCCAACAGGGGGCTTCCTACAATGAGCAGTTCTTC.

This clonotype was detected many times. V gene TRBV7-2 combines with J gene TRBJ2-5; 10 bases agree with TRBD1. Germline assignment: CDR1 SGHTA and CDR2 FQGNSA. Trimming cost V 2 bases and J 6 bases; bases outside gene matches: 6. The CDR3 is 15 residues long. DNA of the CDR3: TGTGCCAGCAGCTTACTACGACAGGGGGCAAAGACCCAGTACTTC. Residues: CASSLLRQGAKTQYF.

This chain links TRBV20-1 with TRBJ1-1, with D perhaps TRBD1 (5 bases). With 1 base removed from V and 5 bases from J, the gap between germline ends came to 11 bases. The CDR3 is 13 residues long. Germline loops: CDR1 DFQATT, CDR2 SNEGSKA (reference sequence). CDR3 sequence reads: CSARATSGTEAFF. The CDR3 DNA reads as TGCAGTGCTAGAGCGACTTCAGGGACTGAAGCTTTCTTT.

The chain carries TRBV7-9 and TRBJ1-3, with D perhaps matching TRBD1 (5 bases). Germline loops: CDR1 SEHNR, CDR2 FQNEAQ (reference sequence). Deletions cut 5 bases from V and 0 bases from J, with 17 bases between. The CDR3 contains 17 residues. The CDR3 reads CASSPRGPTGSGNTIYF. In DNA, the CDR3 is TGTGCCAGCAGCCCGAGGGGCCCAACGGGCTCTGGAAACACCATATATTTT.

The rearrangement links TRBV20-1 to TRBJ1-2; tentative D call: TRBD1 (6 bases). V lost 3 bases, J lost 4 bases, and 12 bases lay in between. Germline CDR1 reads DFQATT; CDR2 reads SNEGSKA (reference sequence). This CDR3 has 13 residues. As DNA, the CDR3 is TGCAGTGCTAGTACACGGACAGCCTATGGCTACACCTTC. Its protein is CSASTRTAYGYTF.

V usage is TRBV9 and J usage is TRBJ2-1; unclear D gene. Gene TRBJ2-5 matches the end of the DNA better, so the J call may be wrong. The CDR3 has 12 amino acids. The germline CDR1 and CDR2 sequences are SGDLS and YYNGEE. The CDR3 region is CASSVDGETQYF. CDR3 DNA: TGTGCCAGCAGCGTTGACGGGGAGACCCAGTACTTC.

This clonotype was counted many times. The chain carries TRBV12-3 or TRBV12-4 and TRBJ1-1, with TRBD1 matching 8 bases. With V trimmed by 3 bases and J by 2 bases, 2 bases remained unmatched. The CDR3 covers 14 residues. CDR3 DNA sequence: TGTGCCAGCAGTTTGGCAGGGGGCAACACTGAAGCTTTCTTT. Protein: CASSLAGGNTEAFF.

In its sample, this clonotype was seen a few times. The chain carries TRBV7-3 and TRBJ2-3; tentative D call: TRBD2 (5 bases). Trimming took off 3 bases at V and 6 bases at J, with 13 bases between the two ends. CDR1 and CDR2 from the germline V gene are SGHTA and FQGTGA. CDR3 length: 14 residues. CDR3 in DNA: TGTGCCAGCAGCTTGAACGGGGTCCTGGATACGCAGTATTTT. Protein product: CASSLNGVLDTQYF.

V usage is TRBV25-1 and J usage is TRBJ1-4; a weak D match, TRBD1 (6 bases). Trimming removed 3 bases from V and 8 bases from J, with 16 bases in between. The germline CDR1 and CDR2 sequences are MGHDK and SYGVNS. The length of the CDR3 is 15 residues. The CDR3 is CASSENRAHGEKLFF. The CDR3 nucleotides read TGTGCCAGCAGTGAGAACAGGGCCCATGGGGAAAAACTGTTTTTT. Supplemented by reference TRBV25-1 and TRBJ1-4, the full variable domain reads EADIYQTPRYLVIGTGKKITLECSQTMGHDKMYWYQQDPGMELHLIHYSYGVNSTEKGDLSSESTVSRIRTEHFPLTLESARPSHTSQYLCASSENRAHGEKLFFGSGTQLSVL.

The V call is TRBV20-1, the J call TRBJ1-2; D may be TRBD1 (5 bases). V was trimmed by 2 bases and J by 1 base, leaving 20 bases between them. In germline, CDR1 is DFQATT, CDR2 SNEGSKA (reference sequence). The CDR3 has 17 residues. CDR3 sequence: CSARPFGAISLNYGYTF. CDR3 coding DNA: TGCAGTGCTAGACCTTTTGGGGCCATTTCACTTAACTATGGCTACACCTTC.

Many counts were recorded for this clonotype. The V call is TRBV5-1, the J call TRBJ2-5, with no clear D. Germline loops: CDR1 SGHRS, CDR2 YFSETQ. The CDR3 runs to 13 residues. V dropped 4 bases and J dropped 0 bases, with 7 bases sitting between them. CDR3 in amino acids: CASSKMDQETQYF. The CDR3 coding sequence is TGCGCCAGCAGCAAGATGGACCAAGAGACCCAGTACTTC.